The sample holds many counts of the clone carrying this T cell receptor (beta chain). This specimen belongs to a study of regulatory T cells in long-lasting Graves disease. The TCR beta library used iRepertoire HTBI primers with Arm-PCR amplification of CDR3. TCRdb processed the multiplex PCR reads anew with MiXCR; each CDR3 protein has one entry. The sample has approximately 350,000 distinct CDR3 sequences; approximately 12% are singletons. The CDR3 runs 13 residues. Germline lookup yields CDR1 GTSNPN and CDR2 SVGIG (reference sequence). V lost 0 bases and J lost 1, with 7 bases in between. Time point indicated: newly diagnosed GD, antithyroid drugs for less than 3 months. Following extraction of RNA from PBMCs, that RNA was used to make the TCR library. These data were also reused for a study on T cells in Graves' hyperthyroidism and ophthalmopathy. That source notes: Using the HTBI primer set, a first-round RT-PCR was run on the TCR CDR3.

The receptor's source is a woman between 18 and 29 years old with Graves disease. The starting material was peripheral blood mononuclear cells (PBMCs), obtained at new diagnosis, from a patient treated with antithyroid drugs. The chain employs TRBV30 and TRBJ2-7; D perhaps matches TRBD2 (6 bases). CDR3 region: CAWSVLASYEQYF. The CDR3 DNA follows: TGTGCCTGGAGTGTACTAGCATCCTACGAGCAGTACTTC.